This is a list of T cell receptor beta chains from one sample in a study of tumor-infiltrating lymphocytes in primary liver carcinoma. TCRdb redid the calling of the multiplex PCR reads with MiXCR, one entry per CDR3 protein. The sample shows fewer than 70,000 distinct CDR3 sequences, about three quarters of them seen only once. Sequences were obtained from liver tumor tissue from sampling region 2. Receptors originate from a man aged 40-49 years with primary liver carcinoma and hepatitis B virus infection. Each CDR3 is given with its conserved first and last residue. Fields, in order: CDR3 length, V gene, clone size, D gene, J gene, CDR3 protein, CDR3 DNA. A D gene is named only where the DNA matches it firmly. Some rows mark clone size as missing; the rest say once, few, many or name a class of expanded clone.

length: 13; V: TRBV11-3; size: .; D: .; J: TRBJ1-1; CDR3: CASSLQTSTEAFF; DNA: TGTGCCAGCAGCTTGCAGACGAGCACTGAAGCTTTCTTT
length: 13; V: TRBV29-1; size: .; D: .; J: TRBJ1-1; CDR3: CSVKAETNIEAFF; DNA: TGCAGCGTTAAAGCAGAGACGAACATTGAAGCTTTCTTT
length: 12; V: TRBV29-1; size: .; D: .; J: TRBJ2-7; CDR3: CSAGWGNQEQYF; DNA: TGCAGCGCGGGATGGGGTAATCAGGAGCAGTACTTC
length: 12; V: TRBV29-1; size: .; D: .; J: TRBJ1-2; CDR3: CSARVNYASYTF; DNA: TGCAGCGCTAGAGTCAACTACGCTAGCTACACCTTC
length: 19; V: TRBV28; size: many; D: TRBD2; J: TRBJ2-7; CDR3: CASSFFGLAGGRISYEQYF; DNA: TGTGCCAGCAGTTTTTTCGGACTAGCGGGAGGGCGAATCTCCTACGAGCAGTACTTC
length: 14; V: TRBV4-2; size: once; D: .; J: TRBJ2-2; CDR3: CTNSQALTAGELFF; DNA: TGTACCAACAGCCAAGCTCTGACCGCCGGGGAGCTGTTTTTT
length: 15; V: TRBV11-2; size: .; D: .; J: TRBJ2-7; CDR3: CASSKYSGGGYKQYF; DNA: TGTGCCAGCAGCAAATATTCGGGAGGGGGCTACAAGCAGTACTTC
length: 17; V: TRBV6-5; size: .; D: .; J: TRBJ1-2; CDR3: CASSFQATGDNNYGYTF; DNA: TGTGCCAGCAGCTTCCAAGCGACAGGAGACAATAACTATGGCTACACCTTC
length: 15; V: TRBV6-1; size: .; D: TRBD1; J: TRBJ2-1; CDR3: CASNGDRGFSNEQFF; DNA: TGTGCCAGCAATGGGGACAGGGGGTTTAGCAATGAGCAGTTCTTC
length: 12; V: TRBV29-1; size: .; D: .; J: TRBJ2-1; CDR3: CSALRGYNEQFF; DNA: TGCAGCGCCCTAAGGGGCTACAATGAACAGTTCTTC
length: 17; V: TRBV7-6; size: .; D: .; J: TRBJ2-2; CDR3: CASSLESQPFLTGEMFF; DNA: TGTGCCAGCAGCTTAGAGTCCCAGCCGTTCCTCACCGGGGAGATGTTTTTT
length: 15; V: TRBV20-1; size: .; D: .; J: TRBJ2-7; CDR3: CSARAPGHLSYEQYF; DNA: TGCAGTGCTAGAGCTCCGGGACACCTCTCCTACGAGCAGTACTTC
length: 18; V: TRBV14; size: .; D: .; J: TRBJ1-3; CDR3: CANSQDLPSWSSGNTIYF; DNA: TGTGCCAACAGCCAAGATCTTCCCAGTTGGAGCTCTGGAAACACCATATATTTT
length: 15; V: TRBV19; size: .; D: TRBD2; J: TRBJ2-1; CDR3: CASSPRGLAGNERFF; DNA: TGTGCCAGTAGTCCTAGGGGACTAGCGGGTAATGAGCGGTTTTTC
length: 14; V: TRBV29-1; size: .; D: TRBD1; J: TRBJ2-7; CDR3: CSVDGTESSYELYF; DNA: TGCAGCGTGGACGGGACAGAAAGCTCCTACGAGCTGTACTTC
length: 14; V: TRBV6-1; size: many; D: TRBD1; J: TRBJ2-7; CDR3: CASKAGQGITKEYF; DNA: TGTGCCAGCAAAGCGGGACAGGGAATAACCAAGGAGTACTTC
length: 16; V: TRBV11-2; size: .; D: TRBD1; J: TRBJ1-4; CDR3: CASNKTPGGTDEKLFF; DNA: TGTGCCAGCAACAAGACTCCAGGAGGGACAGATGAAAAACTGTTTTTC
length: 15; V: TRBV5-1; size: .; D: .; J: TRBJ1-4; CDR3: CASNFGQSANDKLFF; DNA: TGCGCCAGCAACTTCGGCCAATCGGCTAATGACAAACTGTTTTTT
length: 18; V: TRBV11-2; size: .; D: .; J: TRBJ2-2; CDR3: CTSIIIATWTVGTGELFF; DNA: TGTACCAGCATCATCATCGCTACATGGACGGTGGGGACCGGGGAGCTGTTTTTT
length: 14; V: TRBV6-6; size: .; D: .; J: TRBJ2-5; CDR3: CASSPGVRQETHYF; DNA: TGTGCCAGCAGTCCCGGCGTGCGACAAGAGACCCACTACTTC
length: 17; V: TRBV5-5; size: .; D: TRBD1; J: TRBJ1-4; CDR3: CASGLGPWGTVNEELFF; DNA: TGTGCCAGCGGCTTAGGTCCCTGGGGGACAGTGAATGAAGAACTGTTTTTT
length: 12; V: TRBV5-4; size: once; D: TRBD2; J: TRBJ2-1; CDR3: CASRWDYDEQFF; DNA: TGTGCCAGCAGATGGGACTACGATGAGCAGTTCTTC
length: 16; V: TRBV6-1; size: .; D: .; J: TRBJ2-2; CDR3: CASCEVPTSLPGELFF; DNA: TGTGCCAGCTGTGAAGTCCCCACTAGCTTACCCGGGGAGCTGTTTTTT
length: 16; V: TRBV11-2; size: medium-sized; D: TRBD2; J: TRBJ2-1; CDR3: CASSYTSAHLYNEQFF; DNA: TGTGCCAGCAGCTATACTAGCGCCCATTTATACAATGAGCAGTTCTTC
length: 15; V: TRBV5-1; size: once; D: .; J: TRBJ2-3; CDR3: CNSSLEGLTTDTQYF; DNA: TGCAACAGCAGCTTGGAGGGACTCACCACAGATACGCAGTATTTT
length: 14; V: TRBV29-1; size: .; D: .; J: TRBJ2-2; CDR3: CGVVNRVNTGELFF; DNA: TGCGGCGTTGTCAACAGGGTGAACACCGGGGAGCTGTTTTTT
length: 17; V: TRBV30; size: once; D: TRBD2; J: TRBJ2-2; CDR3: CAWSVWTSGPNIGELFF; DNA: TGTGCCTGGAGTGTATGGACTAGCGGTCCGAACATCGGGGAGCTGTTTTTT
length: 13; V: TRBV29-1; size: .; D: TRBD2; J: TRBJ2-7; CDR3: CSVGPSGRDEQYF; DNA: TGCAGCGTTGGTCCTAGCGGGAGGGACGAGCAGTACTTC
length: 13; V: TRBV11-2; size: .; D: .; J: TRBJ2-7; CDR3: CASSLESRDEQYF; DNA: TGTGCCAGCAGCTTAGAATCAAGGGACGAGCAGTACTTC
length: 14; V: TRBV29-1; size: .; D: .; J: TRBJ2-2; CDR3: CSVVNKVNTGELFF; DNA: TGCAGCGTTGTCAACAAGGTGAACACCGGGGAGCTGTTTTTT
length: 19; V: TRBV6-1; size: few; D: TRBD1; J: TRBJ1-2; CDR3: CASTLYFTGQGQTNYGYTF; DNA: TGTGCCAGCACCTTATACTTTACTGGACAGGGGCAGACTAACTATGGCTACACCTTC
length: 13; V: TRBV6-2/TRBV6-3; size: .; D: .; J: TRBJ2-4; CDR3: CASCQGHANIQYF; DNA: TGTGCCAGCTGTCAAGGACACGCAAACATTCAGTACTTC
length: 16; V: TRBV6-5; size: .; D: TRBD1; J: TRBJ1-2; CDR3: CASSYYNRDRGSGYTF; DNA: TGTGCCAGCAGTTACTACAACCGGGACAGGGGGTCTGGCTACACCTTC